In its sample, the clone carrying this T cell receptor beta chain was seen a few times. The antigen is undetermined. A multiplex PCR was run with 60 Vbeta primers and 13 Jbeta primers. Authors' processing steps: Around 10 million of the roughly 77 million unique TCR beta chains counted in a later analysis were shared. TCRdb keeps only in-frame clones here, not all; method: immunoSEQ multiplex PCR. From that table come the V and J calls and clone size; the DNA was used to work out D and trimming. Here the sample spans roughly 150,000 clones, 76% being singletons. These data belong to a study of cytomegalovirus exposure and HLA in healthy donors. Study outcomes and limitations: Specificity for CMV antigens was confirmed in vitro for a few of the CMV-associated chains. Most TCR beta V segments were productive about 87% or about 30% of the time in an earlier analysis. Solely CMV serostatus was available to characterize immune exposure.

The V gene lost 2 bases and the J gene lost 1 base, with 5 bases spanning the gap. The CDR3 totals 14 residues. Germline lookup yields CDR1 MNHNS and CDR2 SASEGT. Sequenced: PBMCs. This chain uses TRBV6-1 with TRBJ2-2, with D perhaps TRBD2 (5 bases). This clonotype was obtained from a woman in her thirties or forties in good health and CMV-seronegative. Here the CDR3 DNA reads TGTGCCAGCAGTGAACGGGAGAACACCGGGGAGCTGTTTTTT. Amino acids: CASSERENTGELFF.